The TCR beta chain under discussion was sequenced for a study of T cell repertoires in cytomegalovirus infection. Study at large: Matching HLA type, along with CMV infection, was indicated by public TCR beta signatures. Study-wide results and caveats: The ex vivo response showed dominance by HLA-C-restricted CMV-specific TCR beta clonotypes.

TCRdb re-analysed the reads in MiXCR, keeping a single row per CDR3 protein. The repertoire holds tens of thousands of distinct CDR3 sequences, with roughly half as singletons. Germline V gene lookup returns CDR1 KGHSH and CDR2 LQKENI. The CDR3 has 16 residues. The V and J ends lost 6 bases and 0 bases respectively, with 17 bases between them. Points on this clonotype: The antigen is undetermined.

The source material was CD8+ T cells from cultured PBMCs, sampled from culture after CMV antigen stimulation. This sequence originates from a human donor in good health (CMV status not recorded). Some clones in this sample may be carry-over from other donors' samples. The gene calls are TRBV18 and TRBJ1-1, with TRBD1 as a possible D gene (6 bases). CDR3 in amino acids: CASSPEGVYMNTEAFF. The CDR3 DNA follows: TGTGCCAGCTCGCCCGAGGGGGTCTACATGAACACTGAAGCTTTCTTT. Variable domain in full (rest from reference TRBV18 and TRBJ1-1): NAGVMQNPRHLVRRRGQEARLRCSPMKGHSHVYWYRQLPEEGLKFMVYLQKENIIDESGMPKERFSAEFPKEGPSILRIQQVVRGDSAAYFCASSPEGVYMNTEAFFGQGTRLTVV.